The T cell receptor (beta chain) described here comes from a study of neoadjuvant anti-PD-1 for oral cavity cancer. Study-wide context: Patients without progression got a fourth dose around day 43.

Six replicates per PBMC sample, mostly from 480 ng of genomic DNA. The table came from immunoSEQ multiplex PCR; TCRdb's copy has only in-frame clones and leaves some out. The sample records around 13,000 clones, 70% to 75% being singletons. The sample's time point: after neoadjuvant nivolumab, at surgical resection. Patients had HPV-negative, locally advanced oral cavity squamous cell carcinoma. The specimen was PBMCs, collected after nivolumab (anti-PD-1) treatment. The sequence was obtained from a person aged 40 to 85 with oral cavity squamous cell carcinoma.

The CDR3 DNA is TGTGCCAGCAGTCTCAGACTAGCGGGAGGGTGGGGCCATTACAATGAGCAGTTCTTC. This codes for CASSLRLAGGWGHYNEQFF. J is TRBJ2-1 and V is TRBV27; TRBD2 agrees at 14 bases. The CDR3 covers 19 residues. Germline assignment: CDR1 MNHEY and CDR2 SMNVEV (reference sequence). The junction had 13 bases not matched to a gene; V was cut back by 5 bases and J by 4 bases.